The sequence of this T cell receptor beta chain was determined in a study of T cell responses to AZD1222 COVID-19 vaccine. Study-wide background: Second-dose intervals near 4 or 12 weeks were combined.

General study findings and limits: Vaccination with two AZD1222 doses was followed by a rise in Spike-specific TCR breadth and depth. There were repertoire samples only from the period after the peak T cell response. The donor cohort was predominantly white British with a female majority, and clonal diversity may have been underestimated.

Assay: immunoSEQ multiplex PCR; the TCRdb copy retains only in-frame clones and omits some. Here the sample spans 90,000 to 110,000 clones, 70% to 90% being singletons. CDR1 and CDR2 from the germline V gene are SNHLY and FYNNEI. Trimming at V came to 6 bases and at J to 0 bases, leaving 8 bases not matched to a gene. The CDR3 is made up of 16 amino acids. As to this clone: Antigen: not known.

The clonotype was recovered from an adult in good health. The chain combines TRBV2 with TRBJ1-3, with TRBD1 matching 7 bases. The sequencing used peripheral blood, collected on day 0 of AZD1222 vaccination. CDR3 DNA: TGTGCCAGCAGCTCAGACAGGGCTTTCTCTGGAAACACCATATATTTT. It yields the protein CASSSDRAFSGNTIYF.